A selection of T cell receptor beta chains follows, all from one sample in a study of cytomegalovirus exposure and HLA in healthy donors. Generated by immunoSEQ multiplex PCR, the TCRdb table keeps only in-frame clones and is missing some. The sample lists approximately 150,000 clones; more than 60% were seen once. Sample: PBMCs. The receptors derive from a man younger than 40 in good health and CMV-seropositive. Both conserved end residues are part of each CDR3. Each record gives: J gene, V gene, clone size, D gene, CDR3 length, CDR3 DNA, CDR3 protein. D genes are given only for firm matches. Where a row states a size, it is once, few, many or the class of an expanded clone; other rows omit it.

j_gene: TRBJ2-6; v_gene: TRBV2; abundance: .; d_gene: .; len: 14; CDR3nt: TGTGCCAGCCTGGGGGCTGCTGGGGCCAACGTCCTGACTTTC; CDR3aa: CASLGAAGANVLTF
j_gene: TRBJ2-7; v_gene: TRBV6-6; abundance: once; d_gene: TRBD1; len: 15; CDR3nt: TGTGCCAGCAGTTACTCTGGGGACAGTACCTACGAGCAGTACTTC; CDR3aa: CASSYSGDSTYEQYF
j_gene: TRBJ1-2; v_gene: TRBV28; abundance: .; d_gene: TRBD1; len: 14; CDR3nt: TGTGCCAGCAGTTTCCTAGCGACAGGGTCGGGCTACACCTTC; CDR3aa: CASSFLATGSGYTF
j_gene: TRBJ2-5; v_gene: TRBV7-9; abundance: .; d_gene: TRBD2; len: 16; CDR3nt: TGTGCCAGCAGCTTGGCGGGAGGAGCGCCGAGAGAGTCCCAGTACTTC; CDR3aa: CASSLAGGAPRESQYF
j_gene: TRBJ2-7; v_gene: TRBV9; abundance: .; d_gene: .; len: 16; CDR3nt: TGTGCCAGCAGCGTAGGGCTCGCTCCTGTAGCCCCCGAGCAGTACTTC; CDR3aa: CASSVGLAPVAPEQYF
j_gene: TRBJ2-1; v_gene: TRBV4-1; abundance: .; d_gene: .; len: 17; CDR3nt: TGCGCCAGCAGCCAACTTGATAGCGGCCTGTCCTACAATGAGCAGTTCTTC; CDR3aa: CASSQLDSGLSYNEQFF
j_gene: TRBJ2-1; v_gene: TRBV28; abundance: .; d_gene: .; len: 13; CDR3nt: TGTGCCAGCAGCACCACAGTTAACAATGAGCAGTTCTTC; CDR3aa: CASSTTVNNEQFF
j_gene: TRBJ1-5; v_gene: TRBV7-9; abundance: .; d_gene: TRBD1; len: 16; CDR3nt: TGTGCCAGCAGCTTAGTGTCGACAGGGTTGGAACAGCCCCAGCATTTT; CDR3aa: CASSLVSTGLEQPQHF
j_gene: TRBJ2-1; v_gene: TRBV6-4; abundance: .; d_gene: TRBD2; len: 16; CDR3nt: TGTGCCAGCAGTGCGACCGGGACTAGCGGTTACAATGAGCAGTTCTTC; CDR3aa: CASSATGTSGYNEQFF
j_gene: TRBJ1-2; v_gene: TRBV6-6; abundance: .; d_gene: .; len: 15; CDR3nt: TGTGCCAGCAGTTACTTAGAGGCCCGGAACTATGGCTACACCTTC; CDR3aa: CASSYLEARNYGYTF
j_gene: TRBJ2-6; v_gene: TRBV4-1; abundance: .; d_gene: .; len: 17; CDR3nt: TGCGCCAGCAGCCAAGGGATAGCCCACTCTGGGGCCAACGTCCTGACTTTC; CDR3aa: CASSQGIAHSGANVLTF
j_gene: TRBJ2-3; v_gene: TRBV12-2; abundance: .; d_gene: .; len: 17; CDR3nt: TGTGCAAGTCGCTTATTCGGGACTAGAGGGGTGACAGATACGCAGTATTTT; CDR3aa: CASRLFGTRGVTDTQYF
j_gene: TRBJ1-1; v_gene: TRBV20-1; abundance: .; d_gene: .; len: 11; CDR3nt: TGCAGTGCTATGGGGGGGGGCTCAGCTTTCTTT; CDR3aa: CSAMGGGSAFF
j_gene: TRBJ1-2; v_gene: TRBV6-1; abundance: .; d_gene: TRBD1; len: 15; CDR3nt: TGTGCCAGCAGTGCAGGACAGGGGACTAACTATGGCTACACCTTC; CDR3aa: CASSAGQGTNYGYTF